This T cell receptor beta chain was retrieved from a study of blood T cell repertoires in COVID-19. Study-wide context: Sample material is recorded as cDNA or gDNA derived from T cells, B-cell-depleted T cells, or PBMCs.

This CDR3 region has 13 residues. The germline V gene encodes CDR1 SNHLY and CDR2 FYNNEI. V was cut by 8 bases and J by 0 bases, with 8 bases left in between. This clone was recorded only once. Authors' data handling: How many nucleated cells were present was estimated from reference gene primer amplification. Some clones are missing from TCRdb's copy, which holds only in-frame ones; the method was immunoSEQ multiplex PCR. That table furnishes V, J and clone size, whereas the DNA furnished D and trimming. Of approximately 670,000 clones listed, 85% to 90% are singletons. The material sequenced was peripheral blood. This TCR was recovered from a woman aged 18-35 years with acute or convalescent COVID-19. The V call is TRBV2, the J call TRBJ1-5; D is unclear. The chain's CDR3 is CASSENSNQPQHF. CDR3 bases: TGTGCCAGCTCCGAGAATAGCAATCAGCCCCAGCATTTT. Combining the CDR3 with reference TRBV2 and TRBJ1-5 gives the whole variable domain EPEVTQTPSHQVTQMGQEVILRCVPISNHLYFYWYRQILGQKVEFLVSFYNNEISEKSEIFDDQFSVERPDGSNFTLKIRSTKLEDSAMYFCASSENSNQPQHFGDGTRLSIL.